Listed below are T cell receptor beta chains from one sample, sequenced in a study of identical twins. TCRdb used MiXCR to reprocess the 5' RACE reads, holding one entry per CDR3 protein. The table records about 520,000 distinct CDR3 sequences, less than 25% of them present only once. The data were also submitted as part of a second study, on T cells expressing NK-cell markers.

The specimen sequenced was CD4+ T cells sorted from blood. The receptors were sampled from a woman younger than 35 in good health. CDR3s include the opening cysteine and the closing phenylalanine or tryptophan. Fields, in order: D gene, V gene, J gene, CDR3 protein. A D gene is named only where the DNA matches it firmly.

D gene: -; V gene: TRBV6-1; J gene: TRBJ1-1; CDR3 protein: CASTAPGDTEAFF
D gene: -; V gene: TRBV30; J gene: TRBJ2-1; CDR3 protein: CAWSVGGTSYNEQFF
D gene: -; V gene: TRBV15; J gene: TRBJ2-1; CDR3 protein: CATSRETGSYNEQFF
D gene: -; V gene: TRBV9; J gene: TRBJ2-1; CDR3 protein: CASSGGSQSSYNEQFF
D gene: -; V gene: TRBV29-1; J gene: TRBJ2-3; CDR3 protein: CSVVVATRLSTDTQYF
D gene: -; V gene: TRBV12-3/TRBV12-4; J gene: TRBJ2-2; CDR3 protein: CASSFRQNTGELFF
D gene: -; V gene: TRBV2; J gene: TRBJ1-2; CDR3 protein: CASSYTAGASEGYTF
D gene: -; V gene: TRBV12-3/TRBV12-4; J gene: TRBJ1-5; CDR3 protein: CASSRDQPQHF
D gene: -; V gene: TRBV5-6; J gene: TRBJ2-1; CDR3 protein: CASSLAWAYNEQFF
D gene: TRBD1; V gene: TRBV2; J gene: TRBJ2-7; CDR3 protein: CASRYDRGLEQYF
D gene: -; V gene: TRBV4-2; J gene: TRBJ2-7; CDR3 protein: CASSQEYEQYF
D gene: TRBD2; V gene: TRBV18; J gene: TRBJ2-2; CDR3 protein: CASSPPSGGTGELFF
D gene: TRBD1; V gene: TRBV11-2; J gene: TRBJ2-1; CDR3 protein: CASSLRQGNNEQFF
D gene: -; V gene: TRBV5-1; J gene: TRBJ2-1; CDR3 protein: CASSLIGDDEQFF
D gene: TRBD1; V gene: TRBV20-1; J gene: TRBJ1-6; CDR3 protein: CSARGRDSYNSPLHF
D gene: -; V gene: TRBV7-2; J gene: TRBJ1-2; CDR3 protein: CASSTAPTGLGGYTF
D gene: TRBD2; V gene: TRBV29-1; J gene: TRBJ2-4; CDR3 protein: CSAGAGLAAKNIQYF
D gene: -; V gene: TRBV12-3/TRBV12-4; J gene: TRBJ2-7; CDR3 protein: CASSIQPRGYEQYF
D gene: -; V gene: TRBV5-1; J gene: TRBJ2-1; CDR3 protein: CASSPAGASYNEQFF
D gene: -; V gene: TRBV27; J gene: TRBJ1-1; CDR3 protein: CASSSNGHAEAFF
D gene: TRBD1; V gene: TRBV5-1; J gene: TRBJ2-7; CDR3 protein: CASSLARDRDSYEQYF
D gene: TRBD2; V gene: TRBV10-3; J gene: TRBJ2-7; CDR3 protein: CASSPSGDDEQYF
D gene: -; V gene: TRBV29-1; J gene: TRBJ1-1; CDR3 protein: CSVASGTAFF
D gene: -; V gene: TRBV6-5; J gene: TRBJ2-7; CDR3 protein: CASSYSVGGTYEQYF
D gene: -; V gene: TRBV4-3; J gene: TRBJ1-2; CDR3 protein: CASSQEAVSNYGYTF
D gene: -; V gene: TRBV11-2; J gene: TRBJ2-4; CDR3 protein: CASSLGGGNIQYF
D gene: -; V gene: TRBV6-1; J gene: TRBJ1-2; CDR3 protein: CASSTIRDYGYTF
D gene: -; V gene: TRBV6-1; J gene: TRBJ2-7; CDR3 protein: CASSELTGSSYEQYF
D gene: TRBD2; V gene: TRBV2; J gene: TRBJ2-7; CDR3 protein: CASSERTTGLAEYEQYF
D gene: TRBD2; V gene: TRBV3-1; J gene: TRBJ2-3; CDR3 protein: CASNPSGDRPDTQYF
D gene: -; V gene: TRBV4-3; J gene: TRBJ2-4; CDR3 protein: CASSQDWIKNIQYF
D gene: TRBD2; V gene: TRBV20-1; J gene: TRBJ2-1; CDR3 protein: CSASREGPDEQFF
D gene: -; V gene: TRBV5-6; J gene: TRBJ2-1; CDR3 protein: CASSLMGGYNEQFF
D gene: TRBD1; V gene: TRBV29-1; J gene: TRBJ2-3; CDR3 protein: CSARDRGRTDTQYF
D gene: -; V gene: TRBV12-5; J gene: TRBJ2-7; CDR3 protein: CASGSRAYEQYF
D gene: -; V gene: TRBV11-2; J gene: TRBJ1-6; CDR3 protein: CASSSTGTFSYNSPLHF
D gene: -; V gene: TRBV11-3; J gene: TRBJ2-3; CDR3 protein: CASRSTTGEAQYF
D gene: TRBD1; V gene: TRBV20-1; J gene: TRBJ1-2; CDR3 protein: CSARGGQGNGYTF
D gene: -; V gene: TRBV12-3/TRBV12-4; J gene: TRBJ2-5; CDR3 protein: CASSFKGSETQYF
D gene: TRBD1; V gene: TRBV12-3/TRBV12-4; J gene: TRBJ1-1; CDR3 protein: CASTLTGFGAFF
D gene: -; V gene: TRBV7-8; J gene: TRBJ2-7; CDR3 protein: CASSRQGKGYEQYF
D gene: TRBD2; V gene: TRBV6-1; J gene: TRBJ2-7; CDR3 protein: CASREPGLGLYEQYF
D gene: -; V gene: TRBV7-6; J gene: TRBJ1-1; CDR3 protein: CASSSVAGSMNTEAFF
D gene: -; V gene: TRBV7-2; J gene: TRBJ2-1; CDR3 protein: CASSLLKSNEQFF